These T cell receptor beta chains were read from a single sample in a study of blood T cell repertoires in COVID-19. Generated by immunoSEQ multiplex PCR, the TCRdb table keeps only in-frame clones and is missing some. Seen here are about 97,000 clones, around 88% observed once, and the top ten hold 2.1%. The sequenced sample consisted of peripheral blood. The origin of the receptors is a man aged 50 or older with COVID-19, enrolled during active disease. Both conserved end residues are part of each CDR3. The D gene is left open where the match is weak. Only some rows state a clone size, as once, few, many or a class for expanded clones.

clone_size j_call d_call v_call cdr3_aa cdr3_nt
. TRBJ1-6 TRBD1 TRBV3-1/TRBV3-2 CASSSNRDRVTSPLHF TGTGCCAGCAGTTCCAATCGGGACAGGGTAACATCACCCCTCCACTTT
. TRBJ2-3 . TRBV24-1 CATSDRGGGSPDTQYF TGTGCCACCAGTGATAGGGGAGGGGGTAGCCCAGATACGCAGTATTTT
. TRBJ1-2 TRBD1 TRBV30 CAWSGTGRHYGYTF TGTGCCTGGAGCGGGACAGGGAGACACTATGGCTACACCTTC
once TRBJ1-3 . TRBV4-3 CASSQSGHFSGNTIYF TGCGCCAGCAGCCAATCGGGACATTTCTCTGGAAACACCATATATTTT
. TRBJ1-2 TRBD1 TRBV4-1 CASSQSLDRVFGYTF TGCGCCAGCAGCCAGAGCCTCGACAGGGTTTTTGGCTACACCTTC
. TRBJ2-6 . TRBV6-1 CASSVRTVPGSGANVLTF TGTGCCAGCAGTGTTAGGACAGTTCCCGGGTCTGGGGCCAACGTCCTGACTTTC
. TRBJ1-6 . TRBV7-8 CASSPYPLAGSSYNSPLHF TGTGCCAGCAGCCCCTACCCCCTTGCGGGGTCGTCCTATAATTCACCCCTCCACTTT
. TRBJ1-5 . TRBV5-1 CASSLMAGKDQPQHF TGCGCCAGCAGCTTGATGGCAGGGAAGGATCAGCCCCAGCATTTT
. TRBJ1-1 TRBD1 TRBV7-3 CASSSAGTGNTEAFF TGTGCCAGCAGCTCGGCCGGGACAGGGAACACTGAAGCTTTCTTT
. TRBJ2-7 . TRBV5-5 CASSFVHTYEQYF TGTGCCAGCAGCTTTGTCCACACCTACGAGCAGTACTTC
. TRBJ2-1 TRBD2 TRBV6-5 CASNVAGYYNEQFF TGTGCCAGCAACGTAGCGGGATACTACAATGAGCAGTTCTTC
. TRBJ2-1 TRBD1 TRBV12-3/TRBV12-4 CASSSQGYNEQFF TGTGCCAGCAGTTCACAGGGGTACAATGAGCAGTTCTTC
. TRBJ1-2 . TRBV29-1 CSVGFRGNYGYTF TGCAGCGTGGGATTCAGGGGTAACTATGGCTACACCTTC
. TRBJ1-4 TRBD1 TRBV7-9 CASSLRQGNEKLFF TGTGCCAGCAGCTTGAGACAGGGAAATGAAAAACTGTTTTTT
. TRBJ1-1 . TRBV10-3 CAISGQLNTEAFF TGTGCCATCAGTGGACAGTTAAACACTGAAGCTTTCTTT
. TRBJ1-6 . TRBV4-2 CASSQGRAALHF TGTGCCAGCAGCCAAGGCAGGGCGGCCCTCCACTTT
once TRBJ1-1 . TRBV14 CASSRQGLTEAFF TGTGCCAGCAGCAGGCAGGGCCTAACTGAAGCTTTCTTT
. TRBJ2-7 TRBD1 TRBV19 CASRHRTGAYEQYF TGTGCCAGTAGACACCGGACAGGAGCCTACGAGCAGTACTTC
once TRBJ2-3 . TRBV7-3 CASSLDPSRGATDTQYF TGTGCCAGCAGCTTAGACCCCAGCCGGGGGGCCACAGATACGCAGTATTTT
. TRBJ1-3 . TRBV4-3 CASSRTGQSPGNTIYF TGCGCCAGCAGCCGAACAGGGCAGAGCCCTGGAAACACCATATATTTT